Listed here are 29 T cell receptor beta chains from one sample, sequenced in a study of blood T cell repertoires in COVID-19. Some clones are missing from TCRdb's copy, which holds only in-frame ones; the method was immunoSEQ multiplex PCR. The sample lists tens of thousands of clones; approximately 80% were seen once. The sequencing input was peripheral blood. The origin of the receptors is a human donor in a cohort sampled during active COVID-19.

This chain connects TRBV3-1 (or the pseudogene TRBV3-2) to TRBJ2-7; the D gene is possibly TRBD1 (5 bases). Trimming stripped 1 base from V and 12 bases from J, with 10 bases between. In germline, CDR1 is LGHDT, CDR2 YNNKEL (reference sequence). This CDR3 has 11 amino acids. The CDR3 reads CASSQGQGMYF. The CDR3 DNA is TGTGCCAGCAGCCAAGGTCAGGGTATGTACTTC.

The V gene is TRBV10-3, the J gene TRBJ1-2, with D tentatively TRBD1 (6 bases). Trimming took off 4 bases at V and 3 bases at J, with 6 bases between the two ends. Germline-derived CDR1 and CDR2 are ENHRY and SYGVKD. The CDR3 covers 12 residues. CDR3 nucleotide sequence: TGTGCCATCAGTGCAGGGGACTATGGCTACACCTTC. Its translation: CAISAGDYGYTF.

This clone was counted once. The chain joins TRBV19 to TRBJ1-4; D gene ambiguous. Per germline, CDR1 LNHDA and CDR2 SQIVND (reference sequence). The V end was cut by 3 bases, the J end by 5 bases, with 10 bases between. The CDR3 contains 14 residues. The CDR3 DNA reads as TGTGCCAGTAGTATGGGCAGAGAGAATGAAAAACTGTTTTTT. The encoded protein is CASSMGRENEKLFF.

The rearrangement links TRBV4-1 to TRBJ2-3; TRBD1 agrees at 10 bases. This CDR3 comprises 14 residues. V shed 4 bases and J 10 bases; nucleotides not matched to a gene: 8. CDR1 is MGHRA, CDR2 YSYEKL, per germline. DNA of the CDR3: TGCGCCAGCAGCCGCTTGTTGGGACAGGGGCCGCAGTATTTT. It is translated as CASSRLLGQGPQYF.

This chain joins TRBV2 and TRBJ2-1, with D possibly being TRBD2 (6 bases). V dropped 2 bases and J dropped 8 bases, with 10 bases sitting between them. This CDR3 comprises 13 residues. Germline V gene lookup returns CDR1 SNHLY and CDR2 FYNNEI. CDR3 sequence reads: CASSEPGGYEQFF. CDR3 bases: TGTGCCAGCAGTGAACCCGGAGGGTATGAGCAGTTCTTC.

This clone was picked up a small number of times. The chain joins TRBV27 to TRBJ1-5; TRBD1 is a possible D gene (6 bases). Trimming pared 3 bases from V and 2 bases from J, leaving 8 bases between. The CDR3 loop spans 14 amino acids. Germline CDR1 reads MNHEY; CDR2 reads SMNVEV (reference sequence). The CDR3 is CASSLAGGNQPQHF. The CDR3, as DNA: TGTGCCAGCAGTTTGGCAGGGGGCAATCAGCCCCAGCATTTT.

The CDR3 region has the DNA TGTGCCAGCAGCCAAGATTGGCGGGGGGGCGGAGAGACCCAGTACTTC. It yields the protein CASSQDWRGGGETQYF. This chain connects TRBV4-2 to TRBJ2-5; 9 bases match TRBD2. CDR1 and CDR2 from the germline V gene are LGHNA and YNFKEQ. The J segment lost 4 bases and the V segment lost 0 bases, leaving 6 bases of the junction unmatched. The length of the CDR3 is 16 residues.

CDR3 amino acids: CASSSWGGYTDTQYF. The CDR3 nucleotides read TGTGCCAGTTCTAGCTGGGGGGGTTACACAGATACGCAGTATTTT. V is TRBV19 and J is TRBJ2-3; 7 bases are a match to TRBD2. The trim removed 8 bases at V and 2 bases at J, leaving 10 bases unmatched. The germline V gene encodes CDR1 LNHDA and CDR2 SQIVND (reference sequence). The CDR3 is 15 amino acids. Drawing the rest from reference TRBV19 and TRBJ2-3, the complete variable domain is DGGITQSPKYLFRKEGQNVTLSCEQNLNHDAMYWYRQDPGQGLRLIYYSQIVNDFQKGDIAEGYSVSREKKESFPLTVTSAQKNPTAFYLCASSSWGGYTDTQYFGPGTRLTVL.

The rearrangement joins TRBV2 to TRBJ1-5, with D maybe TRBD1 (5 bases). Germline V lookup: CDR1 SNHLY, CDR2 FYNNEI. CDR3 length: 16 residues. V was cut by 4 bases and J by 1 base, with 14 bases left in between. CDR3 amino acids: CASSVQAFGSNQPQHF. The DNA for the CDR3 is TGTGCCAGCAGTGTACAGGCGTTCGGAAGCAATCAGCCCCAGCATTTT.

The chain has TRBV5-4 and TRBJ2-2, with D possibly TRBD2 on 5 matching bases. With 6 bases removed from V and 4 bases from J, the gap between germline ends came to 10 bases. The CDR3 contains 13 residues. Germline CDR1 reads SGHNT; CDR2 reads YYREEE (reference sequence). The CDR3 region is CASIKAGTGELFF. The DNA for the CDR3 is TGTGCCAGCATTAAGGCGGGCACCGGGGAGCTGTTTTTT.

The CDR3 loop is CASSPQEGNTEAFF. The CDR3 nucleotides read TGTGCCAGCAGCCCCCAGGAAGGGAACACTGAAGCTTTCTTT. The chain employs TRBV7-9 and TRBJ1-1; D not certain. V shed 5 bases and J shed 1 base, with 11 bases lying between them. CDR3 size: 14 residues. In germline, CDR1 is SEHNR, CDR2 FQNEAQ (reference sequence).

This chain links TRBV19 with TRBJ2-3; TRBD2 matches at 11 bases. Per germline, CDR1 LNHDA and CDR2 SQIVND (reference sequence). There are 16 residues in the CDR3. V lost 7 bases and J lost 2; bases outside the gene matches: 8. The CDR3 nucleotides are TGTGCCAGTACCCCACTAGCGGGGGCTAACACAGATACGCAGTATTTT. Protein sequence: CASTPLAGANTDTQYF.

The chain is built from TRBV18 and TRBJ2-7; TRBD1 aligns across 8 bases. V gave up 1 base and J gave up 1 base; unmatched junction bases: 3. CDR1 is KGHSH, CDR2 LQKENI, per germline. This CDR3 comprises 15 residues. DNA for the CDR3: TGTGCCAGCTCACCACAGACAGGGGCGTCCTACGAGCAGTACTTC. Translated: CASSPQTGASYEQYF.

The chain links TRBV9 to TRBJ2-5, with 7 bases identical to TRBD2. V lost 0 bases to trimming and J lost 5 bases; unmatched junction nucleotides: 16. The V gene's germline CDR1 is SGDLS and CDR2 YYNGEE. This CDR3 has 18 amino acids. The CDR3 DNA follows: TGTGCCAGCAGCGTAGGACGCGGGGGTCTCGCGGGGGTGGAGACCCAGTACTTC. Encoded protein: CASSVGRGGLAGVETQYF.

This chain uses TRBV7-2 with TRBJ1-5; perhaps TRBD1 as D (6 bases). This CDR3 has 13 residues. CDR1 and CDR2 from the germline V gene are SGHTA and FQGNSA. V lost 1 base and J 6 bases, leaving 7 bases between the germline ends. The CDR3 loop reads CASSLGGRQPQHF. CDR3 bases: TGTGCCAGCAGCTTAGGGGGGCGTCAGCCCCAGCATTTT.

This clone was detected a few times. This chain uses TRBV10-3 with TRBJ1-1, with a tentative D call TRBD1 (5 bases). V lost 3 bases and J lost 7, with 15 bases in between. Germline loops: CDR1 ENHRY, CDR2 SYGVKD. The CDR3 loop spans 14 amino acids. CDR3 loop: CAISDSGGHLEAFF. The CDR3 nucleotides are TGTGCCATCAGTGATTCCGGCGGACACCTTGAAGCTTTCTTT.

J is TRBJ2-3 and V is TRBV15; a possible D gene is TRBD2 (5 bases). The CDR3 sequence is 15 residues long. V was pared by 1 base and J by 6 bases, with 14 bases between. CDR1 and CDR2 (germline): LNHNV, YYDKDF (reference sequence). The CDR3 DNA follows: TGTGCCACCAGCAGAGTGACCCTCGGAGGCGATACGCAGTATTTT. This translates into CATSRVTLGGDTQYF.

This clone was observed once. This chain joins TRBV6-5 and TRBJ1-4; 7 nucleotides agree with TRBD1. The germline V gene encodes CDR1 MNHEY and CDR2 SVGAGI. J was trimmed by 2 bases and V by 2 bases; bases with no gene match: 5. The CDR3 is 16 amino acids. CDR3 DNA: TGTGCCAGCAGTTACGGACAGGTGTATACTAATGAAAAACTGTTTTTT. Protein sequence: CASSYGQVYTNEKLFF.

The CDR3 DNA follows: TGTGCCAGCTCATTTAGCGGGGGCTCGGGGAATGAGCAGTTCTTC. Protein product: CASSFSGGSGNEQFF. V usage is TRBV18 and J usage is TRBJ2-1; 9 nucleotides match TRBD2. V lost 5 bases to trimming and J lost 7 bases; unmatched junction nucleotides: 9. Germline assignment: CDR1 KGHSH and CDR2 LQKENI. This CDR3 contains 15 residues.

Comments on this clone: Other DNA sequences of this sample code for an identical CDR3. V usage is TRBV19 and J usage is TRBJ1-2; 9 positions match TRBD1. Losses at the gene ends were 7 bases for V and 1 base for J; bases not matched to a gene: 16. Per the germline V gene, CDR1 is LNHDA and CDR2 is SQIVND (reference sequence). This CDR3 is built from 18 residues. CDR3 loop: CASTTTFTGGAGNYGYTF. The CDR3 DNA reads TGTGCCAGTACCACCACGTTCACAGGGGGCGCGGGTAACTATGGCTACACCTTC.

V and J are TRBV19 and TRBJ1-4, with unresolved D. Trimming stripped 5 bases from V and 2 bases from J, with 9 bases between. The CDR3 length is 14 residues. CDR1 LNHDA and CDR2 SQIVND come from the germline V gene (reference sequence). CDR3: CASSGSFTNEKLFF. In DNA form, the CDR3 reads TGTGCCAGTAGTGGGAGTTTTACTAATGAAAAACTGTTTTTT.

The rearrangement uses TRBV1 and TRBJ2-3; TRBD2 is the table's D call, not checked against the DNA. TRBV1 is an annotated pseudogene. This CDR3 contains 15 residues. CDR3 bases: TGCACCAGCAGCCCGGGACTAATGAGCACAGATACGCAGTATTTT. Translation: CTSSPGLMSTDTQYF.

This clone occurred once. V and J are TRBV18 and TRBJ2-7, with D perhaps TRBD2 (5 bases). CDR3 length equals 14 residues. Germline V gives CDR1 KGHSH, CDR2 LQKENI. The germline V and J ends were trimmed by 0 bases and 2 bases, with 8 bases remaining between them. The CDR3 coding sequence is TGTGCCAGCTCACCACCCGCCGGGACCTACGAGCAGTACTTC. Its protein is CASSPPAGTYEQYF.

The J gene is TRBJ1-5, the V gene TRBV4-1, with 9 bases matching TRBD1. This CDR3 is 18 amino acids long. Germline lookup yields CDR1 MGHRA and CDR2 YSYEKL. Trimming took 2 bases from V and 1 from J; bases not matched to a gene: 9. The CDR3 nucleotides are TGCGCCAGCAGCCAACTAACAGGGGGCCTGAGAAGCAATCAGCCCCAGCATTTT. It yields the protein CASSQLTGGLRSNQPQHF.

V and J are TRBV6-6 and TRBJ1-2; 7 bases align to TRBD1. The J segment lost 4 bases and the V segment lost 7 bases, leaving 6 bases of the junction unmatched. CDR3 length equals 13 residues. Germline CDR1 and CDR2: MNHNY and SVGAGI (reference sequence). The chain's CDR3 is CASTRGDSYGYTF. The CDR3 DNA is TGTGCCAGCACACGCGGGGACAGCTATGGCTACACCTTC.

The V call is TRBV12-3 or TRBV12-4, the J call TRBJ2-7; D remains ambiguous. Trimming left V 0 bases short and J 3 bases short, with 3 bases between. CDR3 length: 12 residues. Here the CDR3 reads CASSLAHYEQYF. The CDR3 DNA reads TGTGCCAGCAGTTTAGCCCACTACGAGCAGTACTTC.

The V call is TRBV7-6, the J call TRBJ2-1; tentatively, D is TRBD2 (5 bases). V was cut by 2 bases and J by 5 bases, with 16 bases left in between. In germline, CDR1 is SGHVS, CDR2 FNYEAQ. CDR3 length: 16 residues. The CDR3 sequence: CASSLSGGSGHNEQFF. Here the CDR3 DNA reads TGTGCCAGCAGCTTATCTGGCGGGTCAGGTCACAATGAGCAGTTCTTC.

The J gene is TRBJ2-1, the V gene TRBV15; no firm D call. The germline V gene encodes CDR1 LNHNV and CDR2 YYDKDF (reference sequence). The CDR3 has 15 residues. The V end was cut by 0 bases, the J end by 7 bases, with 13 bases between. CDR3 in amino acids: CATSRDRAQFNEQFF. CDR3 DNA: TGTGCCACCAGCAGAGATCGCGCCCAATTTAATGAGCAGTTCTTC.

This clone was seen once. The chain employs TRBV7-2 and TRBJ2-5; 9 positions match TRBD1. CDR3 length: 13 residues. V lost 3 bases and J lost 5; bases outside the gene matches: 1. Germline loops: CDR1 SGHTA, CDR2 FQGNSA. Written as DNA, the CDR3 is TGTGCCAGCAGCTTGGACAGGGGTGAGACCCAGTACTTC. It is translated as CASSLDRGETQYF.